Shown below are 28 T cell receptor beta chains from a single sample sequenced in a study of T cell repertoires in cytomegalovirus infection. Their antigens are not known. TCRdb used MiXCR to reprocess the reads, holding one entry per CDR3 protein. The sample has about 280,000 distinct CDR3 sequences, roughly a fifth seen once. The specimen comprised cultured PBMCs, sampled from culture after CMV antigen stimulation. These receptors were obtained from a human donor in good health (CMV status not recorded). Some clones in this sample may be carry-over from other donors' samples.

In DNA, the CDR3 is TGCAGTGCGCCCGGGACTAGCGGGAGTAAATACAATGAGCAGTTCTTC. This codes for CSAPGTSGSKYNEQFF. The chain recombines TRBV20-1 with TRBJ2-1, with TRBD2 matching over 14 bases. The CDR3 runs to 16 residues. CDR1 is DFQATT, CDR2 SNEGSKA, per germline (reference sequence). J gave up 4 bases and V 6 bases, and 8 bases lay outside the gene matches.

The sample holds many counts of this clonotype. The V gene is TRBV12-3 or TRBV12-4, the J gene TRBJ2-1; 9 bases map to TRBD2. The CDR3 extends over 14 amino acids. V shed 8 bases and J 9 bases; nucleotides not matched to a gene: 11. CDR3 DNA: TGTGCCAGCGGGGTAGCGGGAGCGGGGGGTGAGCAGTTCTTC. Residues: CASGVAGAGGEQFF.

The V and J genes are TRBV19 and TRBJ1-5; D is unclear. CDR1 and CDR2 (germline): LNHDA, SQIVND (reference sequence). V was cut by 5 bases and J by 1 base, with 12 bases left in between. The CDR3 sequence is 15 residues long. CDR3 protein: CASSPPVISNQPQHF. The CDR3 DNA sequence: TGTGCCAGTAGTCCCCCAGTGATCAGCAATCAGCCCCAGCATTTT. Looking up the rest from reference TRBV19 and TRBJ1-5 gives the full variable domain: DGGITQSPKYLFRKEGQNVTLSCEQNLNHDAMYWYRQDPGQGLRLIYYSQIVNDFQKGDIAEGYSVSREKKESFPLTVTSAQKNPTAFYLCASSPPVISNQPQHFGDGTRLSIL.

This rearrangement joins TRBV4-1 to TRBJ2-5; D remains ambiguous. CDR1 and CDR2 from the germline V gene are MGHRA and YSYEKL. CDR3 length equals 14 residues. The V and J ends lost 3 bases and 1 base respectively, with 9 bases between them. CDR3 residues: CASSHGSIQETQYF. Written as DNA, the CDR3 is TGCGCCAGCAGCCATGGCAGCATCCAAGAGACCCAGTACTTC.

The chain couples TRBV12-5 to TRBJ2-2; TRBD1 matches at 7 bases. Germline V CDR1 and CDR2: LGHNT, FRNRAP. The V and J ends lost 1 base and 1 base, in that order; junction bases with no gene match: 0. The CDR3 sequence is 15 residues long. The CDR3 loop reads CASGLGQGNTGELFF. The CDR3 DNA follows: TGTGCTAGTGGTTTGGGACAGGGGAACACCGGGGAGCTGTTTTTT.

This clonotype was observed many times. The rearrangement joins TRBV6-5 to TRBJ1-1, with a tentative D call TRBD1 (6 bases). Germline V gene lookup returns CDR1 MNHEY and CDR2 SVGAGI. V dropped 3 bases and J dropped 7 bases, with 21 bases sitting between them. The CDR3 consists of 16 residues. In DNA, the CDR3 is TGTGCCAGCAGTTATGACGAAGTGGGGGGCAGACTTGAAGCTTTCTTT. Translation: CASSYDEVGGRLEAFF.

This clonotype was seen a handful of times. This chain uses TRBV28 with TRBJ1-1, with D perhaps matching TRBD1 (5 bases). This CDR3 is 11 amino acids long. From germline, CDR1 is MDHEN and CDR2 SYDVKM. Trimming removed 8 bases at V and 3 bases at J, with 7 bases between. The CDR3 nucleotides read TGTGCCAGCTGGGGGTACACTGAAGCTTTCTTT. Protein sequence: CASWGYTEAFF.

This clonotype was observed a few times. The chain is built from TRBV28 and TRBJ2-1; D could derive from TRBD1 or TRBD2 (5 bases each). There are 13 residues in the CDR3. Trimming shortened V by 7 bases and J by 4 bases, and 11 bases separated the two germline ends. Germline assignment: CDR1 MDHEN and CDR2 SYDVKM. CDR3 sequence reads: CASTPGPYNEQFF. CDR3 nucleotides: TGTGCCAGCACGCCGGGACCTTACAATGAGCAGTTCTTC. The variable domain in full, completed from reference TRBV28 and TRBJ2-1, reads DVKVTQSSRYLVKRTGEKVFLECVQDMDHENMFWYRQDPGLGLRLIYFSYDVKMKEKGDIPEGYSVSREKKERFSLILESASTNQTSMYLCASTPGPYNEQFFGPGTRLTVL.

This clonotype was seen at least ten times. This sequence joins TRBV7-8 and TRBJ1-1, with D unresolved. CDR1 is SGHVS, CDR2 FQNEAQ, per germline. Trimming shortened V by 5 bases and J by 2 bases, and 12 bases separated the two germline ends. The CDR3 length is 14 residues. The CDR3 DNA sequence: TGTGCCAGCAGCCCCCGGGAAGGAAACACTGAAGCTTTCTTT. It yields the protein CASSPREGNTEAFF.

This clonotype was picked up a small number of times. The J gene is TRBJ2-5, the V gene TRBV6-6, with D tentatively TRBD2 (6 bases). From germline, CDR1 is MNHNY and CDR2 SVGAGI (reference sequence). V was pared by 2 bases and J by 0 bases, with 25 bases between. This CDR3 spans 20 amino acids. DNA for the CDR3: TGTGCCAGCAGTTACCCGTTCGTCACACAACCGGGAGCGTACCAAGAGACCCAGTACTTC. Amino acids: CASSYPFVTQPGAYQETQYF.

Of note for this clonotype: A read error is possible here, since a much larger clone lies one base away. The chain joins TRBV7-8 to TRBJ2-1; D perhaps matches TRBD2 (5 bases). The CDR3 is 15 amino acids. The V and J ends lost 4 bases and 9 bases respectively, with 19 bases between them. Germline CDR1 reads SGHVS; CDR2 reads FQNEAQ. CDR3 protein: CASSSLARRQTEQFF. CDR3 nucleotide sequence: TGTGCCAGCAGCTCACTTGCCCGGAGGCAGACTGAGCAGTTCTTC.

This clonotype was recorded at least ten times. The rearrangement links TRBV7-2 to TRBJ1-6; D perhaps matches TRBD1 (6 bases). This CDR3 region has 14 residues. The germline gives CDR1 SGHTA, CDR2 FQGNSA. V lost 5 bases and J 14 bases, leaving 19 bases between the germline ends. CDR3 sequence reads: CASSVQMGASALHF. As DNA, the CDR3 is TGTGCCAGCAGCGTACAGATGGGGGCTTCGGCCCTCCACTTT.

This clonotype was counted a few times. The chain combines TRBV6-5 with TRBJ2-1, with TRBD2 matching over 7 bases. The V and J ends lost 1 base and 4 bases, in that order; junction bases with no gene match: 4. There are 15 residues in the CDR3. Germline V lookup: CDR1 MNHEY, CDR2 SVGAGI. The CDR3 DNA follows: TGTGCCAGCAGTTACTGGGGCGGGAGTTACAATGAGCAGTTCTTC. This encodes CASSYWGGSYNEQFF.

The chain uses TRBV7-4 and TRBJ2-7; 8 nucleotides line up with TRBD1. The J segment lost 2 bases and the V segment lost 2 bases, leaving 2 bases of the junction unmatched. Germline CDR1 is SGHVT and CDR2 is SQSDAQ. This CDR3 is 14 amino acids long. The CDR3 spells CASSLQDRAYEQYF. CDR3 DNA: TGTGCCAGCAGCTTACAGGACAGGGCCTACGAGCAGTACTTC.

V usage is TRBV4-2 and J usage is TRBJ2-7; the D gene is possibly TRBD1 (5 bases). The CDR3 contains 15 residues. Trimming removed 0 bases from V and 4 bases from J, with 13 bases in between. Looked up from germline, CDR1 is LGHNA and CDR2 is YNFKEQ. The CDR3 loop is CASSQDQGITYEQYF. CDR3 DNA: TGTGCCAGCAGCCAAGATCAGGGAATAACTTACGAGCAGTACTTC.

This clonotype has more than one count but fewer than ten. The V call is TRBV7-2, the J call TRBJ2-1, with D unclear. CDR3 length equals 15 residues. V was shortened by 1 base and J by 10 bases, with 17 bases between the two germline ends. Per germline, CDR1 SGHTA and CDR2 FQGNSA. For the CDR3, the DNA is TGTGCCAGCAGCTTAGATCTGACCGGTTTCAGAGAGCAGTTCTTC. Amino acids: CASSLDLTGFREQFF. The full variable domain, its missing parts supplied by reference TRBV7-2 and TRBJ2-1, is GAGVSQSPSNKVTEKGKDVELRCDPISGHTALYWYRQSLGQGLEFLIYFQGNSAPDKSGLPSDRFSAERTGGSVSTLTIQRTQQEDSAVYLCASSLDLTGFREQFFGPGTRLTVL.

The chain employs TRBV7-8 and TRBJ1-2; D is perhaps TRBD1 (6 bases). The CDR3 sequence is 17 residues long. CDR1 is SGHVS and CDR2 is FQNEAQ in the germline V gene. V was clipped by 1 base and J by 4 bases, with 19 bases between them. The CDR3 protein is CASSLDGPGQRSYGYTF. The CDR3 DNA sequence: TGTGCCAGCAGCTTAGACGGGCCCGGACAGAGGAGCTATGGCTACACCTTC.

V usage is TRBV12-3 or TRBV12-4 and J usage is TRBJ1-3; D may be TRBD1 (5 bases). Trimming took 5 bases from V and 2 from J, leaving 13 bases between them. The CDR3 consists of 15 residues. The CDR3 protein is CASSGHRGAGNTIYF. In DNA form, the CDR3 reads TGTGCCAGCAGTGGACACCGTGGGGCTGGAAACACCATATATTTT.

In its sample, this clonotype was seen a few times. The CDR3 sequence is CASREGGEYGYTF. Here the CDR3 DNA reads TGTGCCAGCAGGGAAGGGGGCGAGTATGGCTACACCTTC. This chain uses TRBV6-6 with TRBJ1-2, with 7 positions matching TRBD1. Germline assignment: CDR1 MNHNY and CDR2 SVGAGI (reference sequence). The CDR3 sequence is 13 residues long. V dropped 6 bases and J dropped 5; count of bases not matched to a gene: 6.

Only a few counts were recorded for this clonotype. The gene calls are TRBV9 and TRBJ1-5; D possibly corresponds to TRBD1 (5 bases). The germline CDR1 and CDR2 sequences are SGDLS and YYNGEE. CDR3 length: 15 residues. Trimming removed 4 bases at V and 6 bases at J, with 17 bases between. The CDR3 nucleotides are TGTGCCAGCAGCCCAGGGACTGCCCAGGGTCAGCCCCAGCATTTT. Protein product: CASSPGTAQGQPQHF.

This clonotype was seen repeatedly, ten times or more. CDR3 protein: CASSPNPEETQYF. CDR3 sequence (DNA): TGTGCCAGCAGCCCTAACCCAGAAGAGACCCAGTACTTC. The rearrangement joins TRBV7-2 to TRBJ2-5, with no clear D. The CDR3 runs to 13 residues. Germline V gene sequence: CDR1 SGHTA, CDR2 FQGNSA. Trimming removed 5 bases at V and 3 bases at J, with 10 bases between.

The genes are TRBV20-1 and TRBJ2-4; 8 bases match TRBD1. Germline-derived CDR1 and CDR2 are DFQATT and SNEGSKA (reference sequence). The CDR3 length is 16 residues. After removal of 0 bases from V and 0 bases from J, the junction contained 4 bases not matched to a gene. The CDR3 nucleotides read TGCAGTGCTAGAGATTTGGACAGGGTAGCCAAAAACATTCAGTACTTC. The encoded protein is CSARDLDRVAKNIQYF.

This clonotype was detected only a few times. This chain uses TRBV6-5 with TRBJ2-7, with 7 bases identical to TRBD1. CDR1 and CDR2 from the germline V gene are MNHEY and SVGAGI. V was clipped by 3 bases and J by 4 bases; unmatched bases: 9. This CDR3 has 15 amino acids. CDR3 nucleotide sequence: TGTGCCAGCAGTTATTCGGGACAGTGGGGTTACGAGCAGTACTTC. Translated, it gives CASSYSGQWGYEQYF.

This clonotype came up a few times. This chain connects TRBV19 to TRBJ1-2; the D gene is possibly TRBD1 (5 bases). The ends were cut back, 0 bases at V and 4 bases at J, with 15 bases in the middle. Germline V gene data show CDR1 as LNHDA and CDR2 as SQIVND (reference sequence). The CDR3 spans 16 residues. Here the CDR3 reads CASSIDGTAFVYGYTF. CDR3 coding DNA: TGTGCCAGTAGTATAGATGGGACGGCGTTCGTCTATGGCTACACCTTC.

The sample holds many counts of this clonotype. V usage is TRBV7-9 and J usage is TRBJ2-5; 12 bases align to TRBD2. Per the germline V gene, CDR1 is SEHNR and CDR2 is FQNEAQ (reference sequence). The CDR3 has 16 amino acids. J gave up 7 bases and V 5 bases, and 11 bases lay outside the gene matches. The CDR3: CASSLTSGSNGGTQYF. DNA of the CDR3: TGTGCCAGCAGCCTGACTAGCGGGAGTAATGGAGGGACCCAGTACTTC. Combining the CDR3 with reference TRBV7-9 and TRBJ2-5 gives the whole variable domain DTGVSQNPRHKITKRGQNVTFRCDPISEHNRLYWYRQTLGQGPEFLTYFQNEAQLEKSRLLSDRFSAERPKGSFSTLEIQRTEQGDSAMYLCASSLTSGSNGGTQYFGPGTRLLVL.

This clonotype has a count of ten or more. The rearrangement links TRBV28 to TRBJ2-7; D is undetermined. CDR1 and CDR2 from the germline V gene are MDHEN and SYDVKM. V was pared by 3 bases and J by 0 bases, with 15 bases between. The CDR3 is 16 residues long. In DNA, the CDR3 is TGTGCCAGCAGTTTGAACCCCTCAGAAAGCTCCTACGAGCAGTACTTC. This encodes CASSLNPSESSYEQYF.

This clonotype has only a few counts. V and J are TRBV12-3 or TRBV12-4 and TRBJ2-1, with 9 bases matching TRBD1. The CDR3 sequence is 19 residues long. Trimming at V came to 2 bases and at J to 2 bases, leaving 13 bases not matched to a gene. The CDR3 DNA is TGTGCCAGCAGTTTATTCGGACAGGGGACGGGTGAGGCCTACAATGAGCAGTTCTTC. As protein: CASSLFGQGTGEAYNEQFF.

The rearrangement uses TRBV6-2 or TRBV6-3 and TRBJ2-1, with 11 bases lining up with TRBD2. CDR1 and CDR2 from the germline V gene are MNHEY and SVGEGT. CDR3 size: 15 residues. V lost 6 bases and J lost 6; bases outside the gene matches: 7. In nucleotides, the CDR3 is TGTGCCAGCAGGGGACTAGCGGAGTTGGTCAATGAGCAGTTCTTC. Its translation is CASRGLAELVNEQFF.